Included here is one T cell receptor beta chain sequence, with context. Its target is unknown. Germline loops: CDR1 LNHDA, CDR2 SQIVND (reference sequence). V lost 7 bases to trimming and J lost 0 bases; unmatched junction nucleotides: 7. CDR3 length equals 15 residues. This entry comes from a study of OX40 agonist ivuxolimab in advanced cancers. Turning to the study itself: Aged about 23 to 80 with a mean of approximately 57 years, they were under 85% male. Study-level points and caveats: The CD4+ and CD8+ T cells in the blood had expanded clonally by week 6 at 0.1 to 3.0 mg/kg.

Generated by immunoSEQ multiplex PCR, the TCRdb table keeps only in-frame clones and is missing some. Among roughly 26,000 clones listed, more than 70% were seen once. The sampling schedule covered blood at baseline, cycle 4 day 1, and cycle 7 day 1. Here the sequenced sample was CD4+ or CD8+ T cells sorted from blood, taken in a trial of the OX40 agonist ivuxolimab. This sequence joins TRBV19 and TRBJ2-5; 8 bases align to TRBD2. This clonotype was obtained from an adult with an advanced solid tumor such as melanoma, head and neck, liver or kidney cancer. DNA for the CDR3: TGTGCCAGTACCCTGCGGGGGGCCAACCAAGAGACCCAGTACTTC. Translated, it gives CASTLRGANQETQYF.